Listed here are 17 T cell receptor beta chains from one sample, sequenced in a study of Graves' ophthalmopathy and Graves' hyperthyroidism. Amplification of TCR beta CDR3 regions used RNA transcripts. RT-PCR in the first round used HTBI primers; a second-round multiplex PCR followed. MiXCR, run by TCRdb on the multiplex PCR reads, gives a single entry per CDR3 protein. This sample has 580,000 or so distinct CDR3 sequences, with 35% to 40% found just once. Material for sequencing was peripheral blood or thyroid tissue (not recorded which). Source of these receptors: an adult man with Graves' hyperthyroidism.

This clonotype appeared many times. The rearrangement uses TRBV19 and TRBJ2-7; D may be TRBD1 (6 bases). The CDR3 is made up of 12 amino acids. From germline, CDR1 is LNHDA and CDR2 SQIVND (reference sequence). Trimming took 10 bases from V and 2 from J, leaving 12 bases between them. The CDR3 region is CATSTGPYEQYF. In DNA, the CDR3 is TGTGCCACCTCGACAGGACCCTACGAGCAGTACTTC.

This clonotype was seen a few times. The CDR3 DNA reads as TGTGCCAGCAGTTTTAGGGGATCGCGTGAAAAACTGTTTTTT. Its protein is CASSFRGSREKLFF. The chain uses TRBV12-3 or TRBV12-4 and TRBJ1-4, with a tentative D call TRBD1 (5 bases). Trimming took off 3 bases at V and 7 bases at J, with 12 bases between the two ends. The CDR3 has 14 amino acids.

This clonotype was counted at least ten times. V usage is TRBV9 and J usage is TRBJ2-5; unclear D gene. Germline V gene sequence: CDR1 SGDLS, CDR2 YYNGEE. The CDR3 is 17 residues long. The V gene lost 3 bases and the J gene lost 5 bases, with 23 bases spanning the gap. In DNA, the CDR3 is TGTGCCAGCAGCGCCCATCGAGAAGTATGGAGCGTTGAGACCCAGTACTTC. It is translated as CASSAHREVWSVETQYF.

A note on this clonotype: At one end the junction does not follow the germline gene, possibly because of a read error. The V gene is TRBV20-1, the J gene TRBJ1-2; D gene uncertain. The CDR3 is made up of 19 amino acids. The germline gives CDR1 DFQATT, CDR2 SNEGSKA (reference sequence). The CDR3 DNA reads TGCAGTGCTAGAGATCCCTCCCGAACCATAACCGCTACCAACTATGGCTGCACCTTC. This sequence encodes CSARDPSRTITATNYGCTF.

V is TRBV29-1 and J is TRBJ1-6; D is undetermined. Trimming left V 8 bases short and J 7 bases short, with 12 bases between. Per germline, CDR1 SQVTM and CDR2 ANQGSEA. The CDR3 sequence is 12 residues long. The CDR3 bases are TGCAGCAGTTTAGACCCAAATTCACCCCTCCACTTT. This gives the protein CSSLDPNSPLHF.

V and J are TRBV13 and TRBJ1-4, with TRBD1 matching over 8 bases. V lost 6 bases, J lost 4 bases, and 4 bases stayed unmatched. Germline V gives CDR1 PRHDT, CDR2 FYEKMQ (reference sequence). This CDR3 has 14 amino acids. The CDR3 region has the DNA TGTGCCAGCAGTCGGGACAGGAGTAATGAAAAACTGTTTTTT. Translation: CASSRDRSNEKLFF.

This chain uses TRBV5-1 with TRBJ2-2, with TRBD2 matching 9 bases. The length of the CDR3 is 16 residues. With V trimmed by 4 bases and J by 7 bases, 11 bases remained unmatched. Germline CDR1 is SGHRS and CDR2 is YFSETQ. The DNA of the CDR3 is TGCGCCAGCAGCCAAGACGGCGGGAGGGCCGGCGGGGAGCTGTTTTTT. Encoded protein: CASSQDGGRAGGELFF.

This clonotype was detected a few times. This chain uses TRBV6-1 with TRBJ1-1, with D hard to call. Germline V lookup: CDR1 MNHNS, CDR2 SASEGT. The ends were cut back, 8 bases at V and 0 bases at J, with 16 bases in the middle. This CDR3 is 15 amino acids long. The DNA of the CDR3 is TGTGCCAGCGTCCTGGACTGGGTGGTGAACACTGAAGCTTTCTTT. Translation gives CASVLDWVVNTEAFF.

The chain links TRBV7-2 to TRBJ2-5, with a possible D match to TRBD1 (6 bases). The V and J ends lost 5 bases and 4 bases respectively, with 20 bases between them. Germline CDR1 SGHTA, CDR2 FQGNSA. CDR3 length: 16 residues. CDR3: CASSARTDYSIETQYF. The CDR3 coding sequence is TGTGCCAGCAGCGCCCGGACAGACTACTCCATAGAGACCCAGTACTTC.

This clonotype was observed many times. The rearrangement joins TRBV19 to TRBJ1-4; the D is unclear. There are 15 residues in the CDR3. The germline gives CDR1 LNHDA, CDR2 SQIVND (reference sequence). The V gene lost 7 bases and the J gene lost 0 bases, with 12 bases spanning the gap. In DNA form, the CDR3 reads TGTGCCAGTACCTCCGACTCTGCAACTAATGAAAAACTGTTTTTT. This encodes CASTSDSATNEKLFF.

The chain links TRBV29-1 to TRBJ1-1; 8 bases are shared with TRBD1. CDR3 length: 14 amino acids. J gave up 4 bases and V 7 bases, and 11 bases lay outside the gene matches. From germline, CDR1 is SQVTM and CDR2 ANQGSEA. CDR3: CSAGQGRRITEAFF. CDR3 DNA sequence: TGCAGCGCAGGACAGGGTCGGCGAATCACTGAAGCTTTCTTT.

This clonotype was seen only once. CDR3 protein: CASSSATRGDTQYF. The CDR3, as DNA: TGTGCCAGCAGCTCCGCGACTAGGGGAGATACGCAGTATTTT. The chain combines TRBV7-2 with TRBJ2-3; the D gene is possibly TRBD2 (6 bases). In germline, CDR1 is SGHTA, CDR2 FQGNSA. This CDR3 has 14 residues. V lost 4 bases and J lost 5, with 13 bases in between.

Ten or more counts support this clonotype. The V call is TRBV10-3, the J call TRBJ1-2; D is perhaps TRBD1 (5 bases). V lost 0 bases to trimming and J lost 0 bases, with 11 bases between them. The CDR3 is made up of 16 amino acids. Germline CDR1 is ENHRY and CDR2 is SYGVKD. CDR3 nucleotides: TGTGCCATCAGTGAGTCGTCGACAGCCACTAACTATGGCTACACCTTC. Its protein product is CAISESSTATNYGYTF.

The chain employs TRBV7-9 and TRBJ1-3; no firm D call. CDR1 and CDR2 (germline): SEHNR, FQNEAQ (reference sequence). The germline V and J ends were trimmed by 3 bases and 7 bases, with 10 bases remaining between them. The CDR3 has 13 amino acids. This CDR3 is CASSFSTTNTIYF. Here the CDR3 DNA reads TGTGCCAGCAGCTTCTCCACGACGAACACCATATATTTT.

There are many counts of this clonotype. The rearrangement uses TRBV5-1 and TRBJ1-1; possible D gene TRBD1, 5 bases. Germline CDR1 SGHRS, CDR2 YFSETQ. Trimming stripped 2 bases from V and 5 bases from J, with 13 bases between. The CDR3 length is 14 residues. CDR3 region: CASSFGSRGTEAFF. The DNA of the CDR3 is TGCGCCAGCAGCTTCGGAAGTCGGGGGACTGAAGCTTTCTTT.

This chain joins TRBV10-3 and TRBJ2-7; tentatively, D is TRBD2 (6 bases). CDR1 and CDR2 (germline): ENHRY, SYGVKD. This CDR3 region has 15 residues. The CDR3 nucleotides read TGTCCCAGCAGTTTAGGCGGGACCTGGGTTCTGAAGCAGTACTTC. This encodes CPSSLGGTWVLKQYF.

The chain employs TRBV20-1 and TRBJ2-5; 10 nucleotides match TRBD1. CDR3 length: 16 residues. Germline V gene data show CDR1 as DFQATT and CDR2 as SNEGSKA (reference sequence). J gave up 4 bases and V 4 bases, and 12 bases lay outside the gene matches. The CDR3 region has the DNA TGCAGTGCTAAAACCGGGACAGGGGTGGACGGAGAGACCCAGTACTTC. Translated: CSAKTGTGVDGETQYF.